This T cell receptor (beta chain) stems from a study of tumor and adjacent non-tumor tissue in lung cancer. The template was RNA from unsorted bulk tissue. This non-tumor lung sample came from over 3 cm beyond the tumor edge. The CDR3 loop spans 14 amino acids. Trimming left V 3 bases short and J 4 bases short, with 12 bases between. CDR1 and CDR2 (germline): KGHSH, LQKENI. A modified ARM-PCR protocol with three rounds of nested PCR amplified TCRbeta. TCRdb itself ran the multiplex PCR reads through MiXCR, one entry per CDR3 protein. Among fewer than 100,000 distinct CDR3 sequences listed, more than 75% were seen once.

Source material: distant non-tumor lung tissue. This rearrangement joins TRBV18 to TRBJ2-5; no clear D gene. This clonotype was obtained from a woman aged 45-59 years with non-small cell lung cancer. This chain's CDR3 is CASSPDGVGETQYF. CDR3 nucleotides: TGTGCCAGCTCACCCGACGGAGTCGGAGAGACCCAGTACTTC.